This T cell receptor (beta chain) was recorded in a study of identical twins. The CDR3 is made up of 18 amino acids. V lost 4 bases, J lost 2 bases, and 9 bases stayed unmatched. Unique molecular identifiers were present on the cDNA, and a universal primer site came from template switching. TCRdb called the 5' RACE reads again in MiXCR, with one record for every CDR3 protein. The table lists about 530,000 distinct CDR3 sequences, 13% to 15% of them singletons. The data also belong to a second study, concerning yellow fever vaccine responses in identical twins.

The TCR sequence derives from a woman aged 18-29 years in good health. The J gene is TRBJ2-6, the V gene TRBV12-3 or TRBV12-4, with TRBD1 matching over 9 bases. The sequencing sample was made of CD4+ T cells sorted from blood. Here the CDR3 DNA reads TGTGCCAGCAGTTCTGTCCCGGGACAGGGCGCTGGGGCCAACGTCCTGACTTTC. It yields the protein CASSSVPGQGAGANVLTF.